This entry features one T cell receptor beta chain sequence. This record comes from a study of blood T cell repertoires in COVID-19. For the study at large: Acute-phase and convalescent COVID-19 samples originated in the United States, Italy and Spain. PBMCs, B-cell-depleted T cells, or T cells provided the cDNA or gDNA that made up the material.

Some clones are missing from TCRdb's copy, which holds only in-frame ones; the method was immunoSEQ multiplex PCR. Among about 250,000 clones listed, just under 85% were seen once. V was trimmed by 3 bases and J by 0 bases, leaving 10 bases between them. This CDR3 has 15 residues. CDR1 MNHEY and CDR2 SMNVEV come from the germline V gene (reference sequence). The chain uses TRBV27 and TRBJ2-3; D possibly corresponds to TRBD2 (6 bases). The sequenced sample consisted of peripheral blood. This receptor was obtained from a man in his forties or fifties with acute or convalescent COVID-19. CDR3 residues: CASSLRGPSTDTQYF. In nucleotides, the CDR3 is TGTGCCAGCAGTTTGCGGGGCCCTAGCACAGATACGCAGTATTTT.